This T cell receptor (beta chain) stems from a study of blood T cell repertoires in COVID-19. Overall study: Spain, Italy and the United States supplied samples that represented acute and convalescent COVID-19. T cells, B-cell-depleted T cells, or PBMCs supplied cDNA or gDNA.

TCRdb's copy holds only in-frame clones and misses some; the assay was immunoSEQ multiplex PCR. The data contain around 120,000 clones, roughly 90% of them singletons. The CDR3 length is 17 residues. Per germline, CDR1 ENHRY and CDR2 SYGVKD. V was pared by 0 bases and J by 5 bases, with 6 bases of the junction left unmatched. The specimen was peripheral blood. The chain uses TRBV10-3 and TRBJ2-5, with TRBD2 identical over 13 bases. The TCR originated in a man aged 45 to 65 with acute or convalescent COVID-19. CDR3 sequence reads: CAISESTSGRVLETQYF. The CDR3 DNA sequence: TGTGCCATCAGTGAGTCCACTAGCGGGAGGGTGCTTGAGACCCAGTACTTC.